What follows are 27 T cell receptor beta chains derived from one specimen sequenced in a study of T cell repertoires in cytomegalovirus infection (dated by TCRdb to the late 2010s). Sequenced on an Illumina HiSeq 1500. The raw public reads went through TCRdb reprocessing: fastp at Q25, MiXCR clone calling, in-frame beta chains kept. Merged by CDR3 protein, the rows form single entries marked with the most common genes and DNA. Recorded for this sample are 200,000 to 300,000 distinct CDR3 sequences; roughly 12% of them occurred a single time. Approximately 1.6% of the sample is taken by the ten largest. The sample was PBMCs. All receptors come from a human donor in good health (CMV status not recorded). Some clones in this sample may be carry-over from other donors' samples.

This clonotype occurred many times. Here the CDR3 DNA reads TGCGCCAGCAGCGCCATAACAGGGGCCGAGCAGTACTTC. It is translated as CASSAITGAEQYF. The chain employs TRBV5-1 and TRBJ2-7; 7 bases match TRBD1. Germline CDR1 reads SGHRS; CDR2 reads YFSETQ. J lost 6 bases, V lost 4 bases, and 7 bases had no gene match. The CDR3 length is 13 residues.

Many counts were recorded for this clonotype. The V gene is TRBV7-2, the J gene TRBJ2-3, with TRBD2 matching over 8 bases. After removal of 1 base from V and 6 bases from J, the junction contained 3 bases not matched to a gene. Germline V gene data show CDR1 as SGHTA and CDR2 as FQGNSA. The CDR3 sequence is 14 residues long. Here the CDR3 reads CASSLGAGVDTQYF. The CDR3 nucleotides are TGTGCCAGCAGCTTAGGAGCGGGAGTTGATACGCAGTATTTT.

In this sample, this clonotype turned up many times. The gene calls are TRBV7-8 and TRBJ1-3, with D maybe TRBD1 (6 bases). Trimming removed 6 bases at V and 0 bases at J, with 12 bases between. The germline gives CDR1 SGHVS, CDR2 FQNEAQ. The CDR3 runs to 15 residues. In nucleotides, the CDR3 is TGTGCCAGCAGAGTAACAGGGAGCTCTGGAAACACCATATATTTT. As protein: CASRVTGSSGNTIYF.

Only a few counts were recorded for this clonotype. The CDR3 spells CASTSGLAGEQYF. The CDR3 nucleotides are TGTGCCAGCACGTCGGGACTAGCGGGAGAGCAGTACTTC. V gene TRBV28 combines with J gene TRBJ2-7; 13 nucleotides align to TRBD2. Germline V gene sequence: CDR1 MDHEN, CDR2 SYDVKM. Trimming at V came to 7 bases and at J to 7 bases, leaving 4 bases not matched to a gene. The CDR3 covers 13 residues.

This clonotype was seen ten or more times. The V and J genes are TRBV7-9 and TRBJ2-7; D may be TRBD1 (6 bases). Trimming removed 5 bases from V and 4 bases from J, with 12 bases in between. The CDR3 length is 13 residues. CDR1 is SEHNR and CDR2 is FQNEAQ in the germline V gene (reference sequence). The DNA of the CDR3 is TGTGCCAGCAGCCAGTCCCAGGGGTACGAGCAGTACTTC. Residues: CASSQSQGYEQYF.

V usage is TRBV29-1 and J usage is TRBJ2-7; 7 nucleotides match TRBD1. Trimming at V came to 7 bases and at J to 5 bases, leaving 5 bases not matched to a gene. CDR1 and CDR2 (germline): SQVTM, ANQGSEA. The CDR3 runs 11 residues. CDR3 DNA: TGCAGCGCCGCCGACAGGGACGAGCAGTACTTC. Translated, it gives CSAADRDEQYF.

This clonotype has more than one count but fewer than ten. The J gene is TRBJ1-1, the V gene TRBV10-2; D uncertain. The V gene's germline CDR1 is WSHSY and CDR2 SAAADI. The CDR3 runs to 12 residues. The ends were cut back, 0 bases at V and 7 bases at J, with 6 bases in the middle. The CDR3 DNA reads TGCGCCAGCAGTGAGTCGTACAGTGAAGCTTTCTTT. It specifies CASSESYSEAFF.

This clonotype was seen a handful of times. CDR3 protein: CATRPGAQDTQYF. In DNA, the CDR3 is TGTGCCACCAGGCCTGGGGCGCAGGATACGCAGTATTTT. This chain uses TRBV6-2 or TRBV6-3 with TRBJ2-3; possibly TRBD1 for D (5 bases). The CDR3 spans 13 residues. Germline CDR1 reads MNHEY; CDR2 reads SVGEGT. V lost 10 bases to trimming and J lost 6 bases, with 17 bases between them.

This clonotype was recorded at least ten times. The chain joins TRBV12-3 or TRBV12-4 to TRBJ1-1; TRBD1 matches 7 bases. J was trimmed by 2 bases and V by 6 bases; bases with no gene match: 6. The CDR3 sequence is 14 residues long. CDR3 DNA: TGTGCCAGCAGGCGAGGGGGCAGAAACACTGAAGCTTTCTTT. This encodes CASRRGGRNTEAFF.

As for this clonotype: A much bigger clone sits one base away, suggesting this may be a read error. V gene TRBV12-3 or TRBV12-4 combines with J gene TRBJ2-2; D not certain. This CDR3 has 16 residues. The CDR3 DNA follows: TGTGCCAGCAGTTTACAGCGATTCGCGAACACCGTGGAGCTGTTTTTT. Its protein is CASSLQRFANTVELFF.

The chain joins TRBV5-1 to TRBJ2-5, with D possibly TRBD1 on 5 matching bases. Between the trimmed V and J ends, which lost 0 bases and 5 bases, there was a span of 14 bases. The CDR3 totals 15 residues. Looked up from germline, CDR1 is SGHRS and CDR2 is YFSETQ. The chain's CDR3 is CASSLASRASETQYF. In DNA form, the CDR3 reads TGCGCCAGCAGCTTGGCCAGCAGGGCCTCGGAGACCCAGTACTTC.

The rearrangement uses TRBV12-3 or TRBV12-4 and TRBJ2-5; no reliable D call. The CDR3 is 15 residues long. Trimming pared 1 base from V and 6 bases from J, leaving 15 bases between. In DNA form, the CDR3 reads TGTGCCAGCAGTTTAGGGGTCATGGGGAAAAAGACCCAGTACTTC. Translation: CASSLGVMGKKTQYF.

This clonotype was detected only a few times. The chain is built from TRBV7-2 and TRBJ2-7; 8 bases line up with TRBD1. J gave up 2 bases and V 3 bases, and 6 bases lay outside the gene matches. This CDR3 has 15 amino acids. Germline CDR1 reads SGHTA; CDR2 reads FQGNSA. CDR3 DNA: TGTGCCAGCAGCTTCGACAGGGGTGAGCCCTACGAGCAGTACTTC. It translates to CASSFDRGEPYEQYF.

This clonotype turned up a few times. The chain combines TRBV7-2 with TRBJ2-5, with 8 bases matching TRBD2. Germline values: CDR1 SGHTA, CDR2 FQGNSA. CDR3 size: 16 residues. The junction had 13 bases not matched to a gene; V was cut back by 5 bases and J by 5 bases. This CDR3 reads CASSRNTGPGGETQYF. DNA of the CDR3: TGTGCCAGCAGCCGCAATACAGGGCCGGGGGGGGAGACCCAGTACTTC.

This clonotype was counted many times. CDR3 region: CASSYSGQFEAFF. In DNA, the CDR3 is TGTGCCAGCAGTTACTCGGGGCAGTTTGAAGCTTTCTTT. This chain links TRBV6-2 or TRBV6-3 with TRBJ1-1; TRBD1 might be the D (5 bases). The V end was cut by 0 bases, the J end by 7 bases, with 9 bases between. CDR1 and CDR2 (germline): MNHEY, SVGEGT. The CDR3 is 13 residues long.

This clonotype showed up just a few times. This chain uses TRBV12-3 or TRBV12-4 with TRBJ1-5, with 7 bases that match TRBD1. With V trimmed by 7 bases and J by 4 bases, 13 bases remained unmatched. The CDR3 totals 16 residues. CDR3 sequence (DNA): TGTGCCAGCACCGACCGCGGACAGGTCAATAATCAGCCCCAGCATTTT. Its protein product is CASTDRGQVNNQPQHF.

The chain couples TRBV28 to TRBJ1-1, with a possible D match to TRBD1 (5 bases). Germline CDR1 MDHEN, CDR2 SYDVKM. Between the trimmed V and J ends, which lost 7 bases and 2 bases, there was a span of 17 bases. CDR3 size: 15 residues. DNA for the CDR3: TGTGCCAGCACCGGAATGGGGCAGCCTAACACTGAAGCTTTCTTT. This sequence encodes CASTGMGQPNTEAFF.

This clonotype was counted many times. The V call is TRBV7-2, the J call TRBJ2-2, with 10 bases identical to TRBD1. This CDR3 has 15 amino acids. Per germline, CDR1 SGHTA and CDR2 FQGNSA. Trimming took 5 bases from V and 5 from J; bases not matched to a gene: 5. The DNA for the CDR3 is TGTGCCAGCAGCCCTCTGGGACAGGGGACCGGGGAGCTGTTTTTT. Its protein product is CASSPLGQGTGELFF.

This clonotype occurred many times. J is TRBJ2-1 and V is TRBV28, with 9 positions matching TRBD1. CDR1 and CDR2 from the germline V gene are MDHEN and SYDVKM. CDR3 length: 15 residues. V was clipped by 5 bases and J by 3 bases; unmatched bases: 5. As DNA, the CDR3 is TGTGCCAGCAGTGGCCGGGACAGGGACTACAATGAGCAGTTCTTC. Protein: CASSGRDRDYNEQFF.

This clonotype was counted many times. The chain has TRBV28 and TRBJ2-7; 9 bases match TRBD2. The J segment lost 6 bases and the V segment lost 4 bases, leaving 10 bases of the junction unmatched. In germline, CDR1 is MDHEN, CDR2 SYDVKM. This CDR3 is built from 15 residues. The CDR3 is CASSWGGREPREQYF. The CDR3, as DNA: TGTGCCAGCAGTTGGGGCGGGAGGGAGCCTCGCGAGCAGTACTTC.

This clonotype was seen repeatedly, ten times or more. This rearrangement joins TRBV27 to TRBJ1-5; the D gene is possibly TRBD1 (5 bases). The CDR3 sequence is 14 residues long. V lost 5 bases and J lost 6, with 14 bases in between. Germline CDR1 reads MNHEY; CDR2 reads SMNVEV (reference sequence). The CDR3 DNA reads as TGTGCCAGCAGTCCCTCAGGGAAGGTTCAGCCCCAGCATTTT. It is translated as CASSPSGKVQPQHF.

This clonotype was counted at least ten times. The chain employs TRBV20-1 and TRBJ2-4, with 7 positions matching TRBD1. V gave up 3 bases and J gave up 5 bases; unmatched junction bases: 1. Germline assignment: CDR1 DFQATT and CDR2 SNEGSKA (reference sequence). This CDR3 has 12 amino acids. CDR3: CSASGTENIQYF. The CDR3, as DNA: TGCAGTGCTAGCGGGACAGAAAACATTCAGTACTTC.

This clonotype was counted at least ten times. This chain uses TRBV7-2 with TRBJ2-7, with D tentatively TRBD2 (6 bases). Germline CDR1 SGHTA, CDR2 FQGNSA. This CDR3 spans 13 amino acids. Trimming cost V 5 bases and J 6 bases, with 14 bases left between them. DNA of the CDR3: TGTGCCAGCAGCCCCCCGGGAGCGGTCGAGCAGTACTTC. Protein product: CASSPPGAVEQYF.

The gene calls are TRBV28 and TRBJ1-5; 9 nucleotides match TRBD1. Germline CDR1 is MDHEN and CDR2 is SYDVKM. The CDR3 runs 15 residues. J gave up 0 bases and V 6 bases, and 3 bases lay outside the gene matches. The CDR3 nucleotides read TGTGCCAGCAGAACAGGGGGCGATAGCAATCAGCCCCAGCATTTT. As protein: CASRTGGDSNQPQHF.

This clonotype was picked up many times. The chain recombines TRBV20-1 with TRBJ1-5; D perhaps matches TRBD1 (5 bases). Germline CDR1 is DFQATT and CDR2 is SNEGSKA (reference sequence). Trimming took off 5 bases at V and 4 bases at J, with 15 bases between the two ends. The CDR3 length is 14 residues. CDR3 loop: CSAFIDSLNQPQHF. CDR3 nucleotide sequence: TGCAGTGCTTTCATTGACAGCCTAAATCAGCCCCAGCATTTT.

This clonotype was counted only a few times. The CDR3 DNA reads TGCGCCAGCAGCCACCCAGGGGTCGGTTATGGCTACACCTTC. Residues: CASSHPGVGYGYTF. V usage is TRBV4-1 and J usage is TRBJ1-2; D is perhaps TRBD1 (6 bases). Germline-derived CDR1 and CDR2 are MGHRA and YSYEKL. V shed 3 bases and J shed 5 bases, with 13 bases lying between them. This CDR3 contains 14 residues.

In this sample, this clonotype turned up a few times. The CDR3 DNA is TGTGCCAGCAGTCCCCGGGACAGGAACACAGATACGCAGTATTTT. Its protein is CASSPRDRNTDTQYF. The chain employs TRBV7-9 and TRBJ2-3; TRBD1 aligns across 8 bases. The CDR3 totals 15 residues. Germline V gene sequence: CDR1 SEHNR, CDR2 FQNEAQ (reference sequence). J lost 2 bases, V lost 6 bases, and 7 bases had no gene match.